Listed here are 12 T cell receptor beta chains from one sample, sequenced in a study of T cells in Graves' hyperthyroidism and ophthalmopathy. The TCR beta CDR3 regions underwent amplification using RNA transcripts as the source. HTBI primers were employed in a first-round RT-PCR of the TCR CDR3. TCRdb reprocessed the multiplex PCR reads with MiXCR, giving one entry per CDR3 protein. The repertoire holds around 700,000 distinct CDR3 sequences, with roughly 20% as singletons. The sample taken for sequencing was blood. The source of these receptors is a woman between 45 and 60 years old with Graves' hyperthyroidism that later progressed to Graves' ophthalmopathy.

This clonotype has only a few counts. In nucleotides, the CDR3 is TGCAGCGTTGAAGTACGGAGGGGGAACACTGAAGCTTTCTTT. Its protein is CSVEVRRGNTEAFF. This chain connects TRBV29-1 to TRBJ1-1; weak D call: TRBD1 (5 bases). V lost 1 base to trimming and J lost 1 base, with 10 bases between them. Germline CDR1 is SQVTM and CDR2 is ANQGSEA. CDR3 size: 14 residues.

The chain recombines TRBV12-3 or TRBV12-4 with TRBJ1-5, with 8 bases fitting TRBD1. V lost 6 bases to trimming and J lost 3 bases; unmatched junction nucleotides: 10. The CDR3 runs 16 residues. The CDR3 is CASRPGQGGNNQPQHF. The DNA of the CDR3 is TGTGCCAGCAGGCCAGGACAGGGTGGTAACAATCAGCCCCAGCATTTT.

The chain combines TRBV29-1 with TRBJ1-1; maybe TRBD1 (6 bases). The V gene's germline CDR1 is SQVTM and CDR2 ANQGSEA. V dropped 4 bases and J dropped 7 bases, with 13 bases sitting between them. The CDR3 spans 12 residues. CDR3 in DNA: TGCAGCGTTGTACAGGGTGGGGGTGAAGCTTTCTTT. Protein: CSVVQGGGEAFF.

This clonotype was counted a few times. The gene calls are TRBV15 and TRBJ1-5; unclear D gene. The length of the CDR3 is 15 residues. Germline values: CDR1 LNHNV, CDR2 YYDKDF (reference sequence). V was clipped by 0 bases and J by 5 bases, with 11 bases between them. The CDR3 is CATSREVGSDQPQHF. The CDR3 DNA is TGTGCCACCAGCAGAGAAGTGGGGAGCGATCAGCCCCAGCATTTT.

This clonotype showed up many times. J is TRBJ1-1 and V is TRBV6-1; D not resolved. This CDR3 has 13 amino acids. Trimming shortened V by 6 bases and J by 5 bases, and 13 bases separated the two germline ends. Germline V gene data show CDR1 as MNHNS and CDR2 as SASEGT. This chain's CDR3 is CASSQHADTEAFF. CDR3 sequence (DNA): TGTGCCAGCAGCCAACACGCGGATACTGAAGCTTTCTTT.

The chain employs TRBV12-3 or TRBV12-4 and TRBJ2-2; D is uncertain. The V end lost 6 bases, the J end lost 2 bases, and 10 bases lay between the germline ends. This CDR3 contains 14 residues. The CDR3 is CASRSTDNTGELFF. CDR3 DNA: TGTGCCAGCAGGTCGACGGATAACACCGGGGAGCTGTTTTTT.

This clonotype was counted ten times or more. V gene TRBV3-1 combines with J gene TRBJ1-5; 9 bases align to TRBD1. Germline lookup yields CDR1 LGHDT and CDR2 YNNKEL (reference sequence). V shed 0 bases and J 2 bases; nucleotides not matched to a gene: 5. The CDR3 is 17 residues long. CDR3 sequence reads: CASSQETGTGRNQPQHF. CDR3 sequence (DNA): TGTGCCAGCAGCCAAGAAACGGGGACAGGGCGCAATCAGCCCCAGCATTTT.

This rearrangement joins TRBV6-5 to TRBJ1-3; D is uncertain. This CDR3 is built from 18 residues. Per the germline V gene, CDR1 is MNHEY and CDR2 is SVGAGI. V was pared by 0 bases and J by 3 bases, with 18 bases between. The CDR3 sequence is CASSYSPAGVIVGNTIYF. CDR3 bases: TGTGCCAGCAGTTACTCACCGGCGGGAGTGATCGTTGGAAACACCATATATTTT.

The chain combines TRBV6-1 with TRBJ2-1; 7 positions match TRBD2. J gave up 5 bases and V 8 bases, and 0 bases lay outside the gene matches. CDR1 MNHNS and CDR2 SASEGT come from the germline V gene. There are 11 residues in the CDR3. The CDR3 sequence is CASGLDNEQFF. For the CDR3, the DNA is TGTGCCAGCGGACTAGACAATGAGCAGTTCTTC.

The chain couples TRBV5-1 to TRBJ2-7; the match to TRBD2 covers 7 bases. CDR3 length equals 14 residues. With V trimmed by 3 bases and J by 2 bases, 5 bases remained unmatched. From germline, CDR1 is SGHRS and CDR2 YFSETQ. CDR3 nucleotide sequence: TGCGCCAGCAGCTGGGGCGGGAGTCCCTACGAGCAGTACTTC. Amino acids: CASSWGGSPYEQYF.

The V gene is TRBV7-9, the J gene TRBJ2-1, with 10 bases fitting TRBD2. The CDR3 has 16 amino acids. V trimming: 5 bases; J trimming: 5 bases; junction bases outside the gene matches: 9. CDR1 is SEHNR, CDR2 FQNEAQ, per germline (reference sequence). DNA of the CDR3: TGTGCCAGCAGCGCGACCCTAGCGGGGGCCAACAATGAGCAGTTCTTC. It yields the protein CASSATLAGANNEQFF. Full variable domain (outside the CDR3, taken from reference TRBV7-9 and TRBJ2-1): DTGVSQNPRHKITKRGQNVTFRCDPISEHNRLYWYRQTLGQGPEFLTYFQNEAQLEKSRLLSDRFSAERPKGSFSTLEIQRTEQGDSAMYLCASSATLAGANNEQFFGPGTRLTVL.

The chain uses TRBV5-8 and TRBJ2-5, with 8 bases aligning to TRBD1. Germline V lookup: CDR1 SGHTS, CDR2 YDEGEE. The CDR3 is made up of 15 amino acids. Trimming removed 5 bases from V and 7 bases from J; junction bases left unmatched: 13. The CDR3 loop is CASRPRQGTRGTQYF. DNA for the CDR3: TGTGCCAGCAGGCCCCGACAGGGGACGCGGGGGACCCAGTACTTC.